The 6 T cell receptor beta chains below were found in one sample sequenced in a study of cytomegalovirus exposure and HLA in healthy donors (dated by TCRdb to about 2017). The library was made by the immunoSEQ multiplex PCR assay. A mixture of 60 forward primers for TCR Vbeta segments and 13 reverse primers for TCR Jbeta segments was used in the multiplex PCR. Entries here come from immuneACCESS through TCRdb and include only in-frame sequences with V and J called. Some clones fail to appear in such tables; in the studies checked, an unresolved V gene covers under half of the shortfall, and the cause of the remainder is unknown. In this sample the table shows about 140,000 clones, about 80% of which occur a single time. The top ten constitute 9.7% of the sample. Sequencing was carried out using PBMCs. The receptors were gathered from a woman aged 55-69 years in good health and CMV-seropositive.

The chain uses TRBV18 and TRBJ1-2; D call uncertain. With 3 bases removed from V and 4 bases from J, the gap between germline ends came to 12 bases. CDR1 KGHSH and CDR2 LQKENI come from the germline V gene. The CDR3 consists of 14 residues. The CDR3 nucleotides read TGTGCCAGCTCACCTGAGGACTTCGGCTATGGCTACACCTTC. It specifies CASSPEDFGYGYTF.

The sample holds a few counts of this clone. V is TRBV10-3 and J is TRBJ2-7; D possibly corresponds to TRBD1 (6 bases). The CDR3 runs 13 residues. Germline V gives CDR1 ENHRY, CDR2 SYGVKD. V was cut by 9 bases and J by 3 bases, with 15 bases left in between. For the CDR3, the DNA is TGTGCCATGCGGCTGGGGGCAGGCTACGAGCAGTACTTC. Amino acid sequence: CAMRLGAGYEQYF.

The gene calls are TRBV28 and TRBJ2-1; the D gene is possibly TRBD2 (5 bases). Germline V lookup: CDR1 MDHEN, CDR2 SYDVKM. This CDR3 spans 16 amino acids. Trimming pared 5 bases from V and 0 bases from J, leaving 14 bases between. CDR3 in amino acids: CASSHTTGGSYNEQFF. CDR3 nucleotides: TGTGCCAGCAGTCACACAACCGGAGGCTCCTACAATGAGCAGTTCTTC.

V usage is TRBV6-5 and J usage is TRBJ2-5; D might be TRBD1 (5 bases). This CDR3 is 14 amino acids long. V lost 6 bases, J lost 3 bases, and 14 bases lay in between. The germline V gene encodes CDR1 MNHEY and CDR2 SVGAGI. CDR3 residues: CASSPDIPEETQYF. The CDR3 nucleotides read TGTGCCAGCAGCCCGGACATACCTGAAGAGACCCAGTACTTC.

The rearrangement uses TRBV18 and TRBJ2-1, with D uncertain. The length of the CDR3 is 13 residues. V gave up 1 base and J gave up 8 bases, with 9 bases separating them. Germline CDR1 KGHSH, CDR2 LQKENI. For the CDR3, the DNA is TGTGCCAGCTCACCACTCAGCCAGGATGAGCAGTTCTTC. As protein: CASSPLSQDEQFF. Filled out from reference TRBV18 and TRBJ2-1, the complete variable domain reads NAGVMQNPRHLVRRRGQEARLRCSPMKGHSHVYWYRQLPEEGLKFMVYLQKENIIDESGMPKERFSAEFPKEGPSILRIQQVVRGDSAAYFCASSPLSQDEQFFGPGTRLTVL.

The chain couples TRBV29-1 to TRBJ2-7; D remains ambiguous. The V end was cut by 4 bases, the J end by 0 bases, with 13 bases between. This CDR3 has 14 amino acids. Germline V gene data show CDR1 as SQVTM and CDR2 as ANQGSEA. CDR3 nucleotides: TGCAGCGTTGGACCCAGGCCGAGCTCCTACGAGCAGTACTTC. This translates into CSVGPRPSSYEQYF.